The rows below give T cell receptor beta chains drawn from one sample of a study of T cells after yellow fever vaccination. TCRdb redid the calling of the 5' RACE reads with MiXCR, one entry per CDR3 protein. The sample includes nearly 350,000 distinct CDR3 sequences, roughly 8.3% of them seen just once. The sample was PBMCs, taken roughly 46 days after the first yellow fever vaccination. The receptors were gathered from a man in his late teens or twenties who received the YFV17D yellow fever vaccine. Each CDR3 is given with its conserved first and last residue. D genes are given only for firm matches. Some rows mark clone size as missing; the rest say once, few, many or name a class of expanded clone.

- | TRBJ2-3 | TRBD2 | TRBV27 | TGTGCCAGCAGTTTTTGGCACGGGGGGGATACGCAGTATTTT | CASSFWHGGDTQYF
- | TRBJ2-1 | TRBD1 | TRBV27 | TGTGCCAGCAGTTTATATCAGGGGGCGGCCTACAATGAGCAGTTCTTC | CASSLYQGAAYNEQFF
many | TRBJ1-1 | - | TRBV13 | TGTGCCAGCAGCTTCCGAGGGGGTGAGACTGAAGCTTTCTTT | CASSFRGGETEAFF
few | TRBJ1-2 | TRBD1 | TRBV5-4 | TGTGCCAGCAGCTTCGGGACAGGAGTGAACCCCTATGGCTACACCTTC | CASSFGTGVNPYGYTF
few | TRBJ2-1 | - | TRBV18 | TGTGCCAGCTCACCAGACGAAGGCGGGCAGTTCTTC | CASSPDEGGQFF
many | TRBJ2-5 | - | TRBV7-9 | TGTGCCAGCAGCTCTCCAACAGGGAGCGAGACCCAGTACTTC | CASSSPTGSETQYF
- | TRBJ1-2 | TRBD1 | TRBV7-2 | TGTGCCAGCAGCACCGGGACAGGGGGCGGCTATGGCTACACCTTC | CASSTGTGGGYGYTF
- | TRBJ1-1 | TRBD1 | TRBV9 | TGTGCCAGCAGCGCCGGACAGGGGGAGTCCACTGAAGCTTTCTTT | CASSAGQGESTEAFF
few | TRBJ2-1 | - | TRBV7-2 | TGTGCCAGCAGCTTACTGACAGCTAACAATGAGCAGTTCTTC | CASSLLTANNEQFF
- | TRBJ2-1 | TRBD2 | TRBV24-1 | TGTGCCACCAGTGATCCATGGGGGCGGGGGGGCGAATCGAAAGATGAGCAGTTCTTC | CATSDPWGRGGESKDEQFF
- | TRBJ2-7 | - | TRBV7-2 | TGTGCCAGCAGCTTCGCGGTTACCTCCTACGAGCAGTACTTC | CASSFAVTSYEQYF
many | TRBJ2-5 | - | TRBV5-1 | TGCGCCAGCAGCTTGGGCGTTGGGGAGACCCAGTACTTC | CASSLGVGETQYF
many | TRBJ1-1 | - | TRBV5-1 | TGCGCCAGCAGCCGAAGGACGGACATGAACACTGAAGCTTTCTTT | CASSRRTDMNTEAFF
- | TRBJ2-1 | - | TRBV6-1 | TGTGCCAGCAGTGAACAGGGGGGGAATGAGCAGTTCTTC | CASSEQGGNEQFF
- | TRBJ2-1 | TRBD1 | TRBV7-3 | TGTGCCAGCAGCTTAGTGGGGACAGGGGGCAATGAGCAGTTCTTC | CASSLVGTGGNEQFF
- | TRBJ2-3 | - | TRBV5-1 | TGCGCCAGCAGCTTGGCCATGGGGGGAACAGATACGCAGTATTTT | CASSLAMGGTDTQYF
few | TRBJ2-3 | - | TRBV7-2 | TGTGCCAGCAGCCCCCGAGGGGGGGGCTACGAAGATACGCAGTATTTT | CASSPRGGGYEDTQYF
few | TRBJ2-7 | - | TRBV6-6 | TGTGCCAGCAGTTACTCAGGGTTTTGGGCGTACTTC | CASSYSGFWAYF
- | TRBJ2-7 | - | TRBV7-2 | TGTGCCAGCAGCTTGCGCCAGACTCTATCCCCCTACGAGCAGTACTTC | CASSLRQTLSPYEQYF
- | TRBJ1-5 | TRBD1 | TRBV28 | TGTGCCAGCAGTTTACTCTGGGGACAGGGACGTCAGCCCCAGCATTTT | CASSLLWGQGRQPQHF
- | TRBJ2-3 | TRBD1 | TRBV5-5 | TGTGCCAGTCCCGGACAGGGGGGAACAGATACGCAGTATTTT | CASPGQGGTDTQYF
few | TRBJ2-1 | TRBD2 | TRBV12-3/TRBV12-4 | TGTGCCAGCAGTTTTGGGAGGGTTTTTGAGTTCTTC | CASSFGRVFEFF
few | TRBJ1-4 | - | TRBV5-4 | TGTGCCAGCAGCTTGGATTTCGGGCAGGGAGGTGAAAAACTGTTTTTT | CASSLDFGQGGEKLFF
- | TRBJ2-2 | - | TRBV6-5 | TGTGCCAGCAGTTACTCCCATAACACCGGGGAGCTGTTTTTT | CASSYSHNTGELFF
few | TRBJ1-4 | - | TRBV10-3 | TGTGCCATCAGCGCCGTCAATGAAAAACTGTTTTTT | CAISAVNEKLFF
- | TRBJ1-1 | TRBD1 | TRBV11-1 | TGTGCCAGCAGCTTGGGCATCAAAGGGGGCTACGAGGGTGGCACTGAAGCTTTCTTT | CASSLGIKGGYEGGTEAFF
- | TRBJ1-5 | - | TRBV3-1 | TGTGCCAGCAGCCAAGATTCGCAGCCCCAGCATTTT | CASSQDSQPQHF
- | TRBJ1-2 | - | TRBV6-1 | TGTGCCAGCAGCGTAGACCTAAACTATGGCTACACCTTC | CASSVDLNYGYTF
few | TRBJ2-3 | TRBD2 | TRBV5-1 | TGCGCCAGCAGCTTGGCCAGCGGGGGCGACGCAGATACGCAGTATTTT | CASSLASGGDADTQYF
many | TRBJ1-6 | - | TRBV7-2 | TGTGCCAGCAGCCCACAGGGCGGCGGGGGTACACCCCTCCACTTT | CASSPQGGGGTPLHF
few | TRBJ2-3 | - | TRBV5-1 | TGCGCCAGCAATTTTGGGGGGAGTAACACAGATACGCAGTATTTT | CASNFGGSNTDTQYF
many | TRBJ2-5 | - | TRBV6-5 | TGTGCCAGCAGTTACTTGGACCCACTGAGTGAGACCCAGTACTTC | CASSYLDPLSETQYF
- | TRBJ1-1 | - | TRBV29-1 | TGCAGCTCCTACAGGGAGGGGTCTGAAGCTTTCTTT | CSSYREGSEAFF
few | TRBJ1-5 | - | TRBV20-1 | TGCAGTGCTAGAGATTTCAGGGAAAATCAGCCCCAGCATTTT | CSARDFRENQPQHF